The present T cell receptor beta chain was sequenced within a study of vaccination effects on CD4 cells after COVID-19. Across the study: The participants, recipients of two vaccine doses, got either BNT162b2 or mRNA-1273.

V was shortened by 0 bases and J by 5 bases, with 19 bases between the two germline ends. Germline V gives CDR1 LGHNA, CDR2 YNFKEQ. CDR3 length: 17 amino acids. Method: immunoSEQ multiplex PCR; TCRdb's copy keeps in-frame clones and lacks some. The sample lists 11,000 to 15,000 clones, around 80% occurring once. Sample share makes this clone medium-sized. The antigen is unknown. Prior to sequencing, the ViraFEST assay stimulated PBMC with viral peptide pools, which expanded the antigen-specific CD4+ T cells. Scientists isolated CD4+ T cells after a roughly nine-day culture period ended. The researchers cultured 1.9 million or so PBMC per well with about 11 IU/ml IL-2 and roughly 10 ug/ml peptides.

J is TRBJ2-5 and V is TRBV4-2, with D perhaps TRBD1 or TRBD2 (5 bases each). The receptor was derived from a human donor who received a COVID-19 vaccine. The sequences come from CD4+ T cells from PBMCs cultured with HCoV-229E spike peptides, collected before COVID-19 vaccination. This chain's CDR3 is CASSQDASGRTRETQYF. The CDR3 bases are TGTGCCAGCAGCCAAGACGCTTCGGGGCGGACCCGGGAGACCCAGTACTTC.